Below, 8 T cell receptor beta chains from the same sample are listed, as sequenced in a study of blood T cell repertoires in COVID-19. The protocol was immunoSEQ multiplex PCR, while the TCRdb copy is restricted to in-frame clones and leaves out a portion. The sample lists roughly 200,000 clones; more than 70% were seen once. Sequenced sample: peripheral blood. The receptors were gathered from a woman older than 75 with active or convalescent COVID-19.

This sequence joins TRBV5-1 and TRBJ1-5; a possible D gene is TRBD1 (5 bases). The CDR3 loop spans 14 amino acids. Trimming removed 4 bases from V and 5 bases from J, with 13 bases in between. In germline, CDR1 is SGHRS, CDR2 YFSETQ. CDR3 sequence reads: CASSTSGGDQPQHF. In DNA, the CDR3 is TGCGCCAGCAGCACCTCCGGGGGGGATCAGCCCCAGCATTTT.

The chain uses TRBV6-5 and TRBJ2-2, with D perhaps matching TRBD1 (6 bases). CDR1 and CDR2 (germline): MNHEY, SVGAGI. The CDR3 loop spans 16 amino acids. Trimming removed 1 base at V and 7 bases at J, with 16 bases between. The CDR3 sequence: CASSYFIQGNGGELFF. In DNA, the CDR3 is TGTGCCAGCAGTTACTTCATCCAGGGGAATGGCGGGGAGCTGTTTTTT.

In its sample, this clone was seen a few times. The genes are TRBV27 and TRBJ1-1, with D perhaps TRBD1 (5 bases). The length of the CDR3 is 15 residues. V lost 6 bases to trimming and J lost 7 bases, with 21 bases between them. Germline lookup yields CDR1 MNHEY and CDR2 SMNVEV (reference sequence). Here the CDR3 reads CASRFYPGGPNEAFF. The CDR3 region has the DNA TGTGCCAGCAGATTTTATCCGGGGGGTCCAAATGAAGCTTTCTTT.

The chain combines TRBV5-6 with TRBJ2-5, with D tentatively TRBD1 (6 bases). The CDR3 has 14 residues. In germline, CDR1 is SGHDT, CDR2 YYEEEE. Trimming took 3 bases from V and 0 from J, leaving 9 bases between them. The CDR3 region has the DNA TGTGCCAGCAGCTATCAGGGGAACCAAGAGACCCAGTACTTC. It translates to CASSYQGNQETQYF.

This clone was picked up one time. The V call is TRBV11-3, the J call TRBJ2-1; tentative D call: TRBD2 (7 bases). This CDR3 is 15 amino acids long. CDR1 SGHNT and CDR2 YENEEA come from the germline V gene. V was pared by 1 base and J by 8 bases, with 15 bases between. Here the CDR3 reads CASSLVRGGLHEQFF. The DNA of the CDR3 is TGTGCCAGCAGCTTAGTTAGGGGGGGCCTTCATGAGCAGTTCTTC.

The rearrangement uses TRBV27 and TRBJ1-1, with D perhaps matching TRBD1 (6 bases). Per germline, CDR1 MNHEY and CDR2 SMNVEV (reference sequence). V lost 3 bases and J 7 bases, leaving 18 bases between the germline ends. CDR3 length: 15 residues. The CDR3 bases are TGTGCCAGCAGTTTTTACGGGGGGCGCGGTGGTGAAGCTTTCTTT. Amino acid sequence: CASSFYGGRGGEAFF.

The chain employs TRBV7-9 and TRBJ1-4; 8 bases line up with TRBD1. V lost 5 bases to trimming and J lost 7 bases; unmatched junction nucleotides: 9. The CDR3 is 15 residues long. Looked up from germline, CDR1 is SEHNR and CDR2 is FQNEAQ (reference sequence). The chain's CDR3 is CASSNGAGGREKLFF. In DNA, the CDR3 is TGTGCCAGCAGCAATGGGGCAGGGGGCCGTGAAAAACTGTTTTTT.

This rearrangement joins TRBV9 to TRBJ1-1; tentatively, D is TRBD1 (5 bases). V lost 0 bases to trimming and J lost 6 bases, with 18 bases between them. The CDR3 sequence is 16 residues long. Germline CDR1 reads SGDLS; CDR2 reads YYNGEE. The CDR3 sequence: CASSVVDVGVFAEAFF. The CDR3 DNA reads TGTGCCAGCAGCGTAGTGGATGTAGGGGTTTTCGCTGAAGCTTTCTTT. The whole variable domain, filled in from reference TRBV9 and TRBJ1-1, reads DSGVTQTPKHLITATGQRVTLRCSPRSGDLSVYWYQQSLDQGLQFLIQYYNGEERAKGNILERFSAQQFPDLHSELNLSSLELGDSALYFCASSVVDVGVFAEAFFGQGTRLTVV.